This record concerns one TCR beta chain sequence. The antigen is not known. Unmatched junction bases numbered 18, after V lost 1 base and J lost 4 bases. Germline loops: CDR1 SGDLS, CDR2 YYNGEE. This CDR3 contains 20 residues. Sequencing used immunoSEQ multiplex PCR; TCRdb keeps in-frame clones, though not all of them. The repertoire holds tens of thousands of clones, with more than 75% as singletons. The sample originates from a study of OX40 agonist ivuxolimab in advanced cancers. Background on the study: Patients in the trial were receiving intravenous ivuxolimab every 2 weeks, at doses of 0.01 to 10 mg/kg. Study findings and constraints: CD4+ and CD8+ blood T cells expanded clonally by week 6 at 0.1 to 3.0 mg/kg. On average, CD8+ T cells showed a greater number of expanded clones than CD4+.

V usage is TRBV9 and J usage is TRBJ1-3, with 9 nucleotides matching TRBD1. The TCR was taken from an adult with an advanced solid tumor such as melanoma, head and neck, liver or kidney cancer. The starting material was CD4+ or CD8+ T cells sorted from blood, obtained in a trial of the OX40 agonist ivuxolimab. The DNA for the CDR3 is TGTGCCAGCAGCGTACGTCCTATTGTCCCGGGACAGGGATCGGGAAACACCATATATTTT. Its protein product is CASSVRPIVPGQGSGNTIYF.